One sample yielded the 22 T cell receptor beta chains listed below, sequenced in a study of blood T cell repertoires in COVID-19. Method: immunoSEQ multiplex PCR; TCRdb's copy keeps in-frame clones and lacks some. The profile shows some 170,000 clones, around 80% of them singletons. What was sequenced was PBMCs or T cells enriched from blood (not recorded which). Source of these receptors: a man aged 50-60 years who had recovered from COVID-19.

The CDR3 sequence is CASVPPGGGRTDTQYF. DNA of the CDR3: TGTGCCAGCGTACCGCCGGGAGGGGGGCGCACAGATACGCAGTATTTT. The chain employs TRBV28 and TRBJ2-3; 8 nucleotides agree with TRBD2. CDR1 is MDHEN, CDR2 SYDVKM, per germline. J was trimmed by 1 base and V by 8 bases; bases with no gene match: 11. There are 16 residues in the CDR3.

CDR3 loop: CASSRRTGGTDTQYF. The DNA for the CDR3 is TGTGCCAGCAGCAGAAGGACAGGGGGCACAGATACGCAGTATTTT. The V and J genes are TRBV14 and TRBJ2-3; TRBD1 matches 9 bases. Looked up from germline, CDR1 is SGHDN and CDR2 is FVKESK. The V gene end was trimmed by 5 bases and the J gene end by 1 base; junction bases not matched to a gene: 4. This CDR3 has 15 amino acids.

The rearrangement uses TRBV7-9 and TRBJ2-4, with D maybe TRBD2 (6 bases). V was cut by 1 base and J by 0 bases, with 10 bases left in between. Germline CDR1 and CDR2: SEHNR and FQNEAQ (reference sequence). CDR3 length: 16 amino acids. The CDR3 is CASSLEGTLAKNIQYF. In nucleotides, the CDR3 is TGTGCCAGCAGCTTAGAGGGGACTCTAGCCAAAAACATTCAGTACTTC.

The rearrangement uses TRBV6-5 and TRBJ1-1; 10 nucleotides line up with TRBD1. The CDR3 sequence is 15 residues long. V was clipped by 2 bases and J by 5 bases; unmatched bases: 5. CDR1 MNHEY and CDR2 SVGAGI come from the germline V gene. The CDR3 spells CASSYLGTGETEAFF. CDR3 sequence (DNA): TGTGCCAGCAGTTACCTTGGGACAGGGGAAACTGAAGCTTTCTTT.

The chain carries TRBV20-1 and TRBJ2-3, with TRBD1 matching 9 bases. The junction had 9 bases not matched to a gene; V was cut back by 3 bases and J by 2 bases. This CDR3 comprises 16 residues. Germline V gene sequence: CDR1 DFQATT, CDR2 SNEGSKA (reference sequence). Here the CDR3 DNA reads TGCAGTGCTAGTCTCCTAGACAGGGGGTTCACAGATACGCAGTATTTT. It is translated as CSASLLDRGFTDTQYF.

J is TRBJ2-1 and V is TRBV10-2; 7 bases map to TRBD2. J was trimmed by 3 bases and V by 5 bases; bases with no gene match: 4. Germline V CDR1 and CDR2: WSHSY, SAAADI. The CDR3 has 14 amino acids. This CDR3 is CASSLSGNYNEQFF. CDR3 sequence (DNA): TGCGCCAGCAGTTTGAGCGGGAACTACAATGAGCAGTTCTTC.

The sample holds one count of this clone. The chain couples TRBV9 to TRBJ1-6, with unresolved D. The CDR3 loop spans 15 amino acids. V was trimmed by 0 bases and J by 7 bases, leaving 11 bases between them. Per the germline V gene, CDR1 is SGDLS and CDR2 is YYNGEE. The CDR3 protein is CASSVEVRGNSPLHF. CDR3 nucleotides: TGTGCCAGCAGCGTAGAAGTCAGAGGGAATTCACCCCTCCACTTT.

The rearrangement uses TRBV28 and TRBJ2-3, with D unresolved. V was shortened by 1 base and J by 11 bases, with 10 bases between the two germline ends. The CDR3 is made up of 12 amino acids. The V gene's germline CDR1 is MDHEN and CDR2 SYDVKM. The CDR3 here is CASSLSGPRQYF. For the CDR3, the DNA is TGTGCCAGCAGTTTATCTGGCCCCCGGCAGTATTTT.

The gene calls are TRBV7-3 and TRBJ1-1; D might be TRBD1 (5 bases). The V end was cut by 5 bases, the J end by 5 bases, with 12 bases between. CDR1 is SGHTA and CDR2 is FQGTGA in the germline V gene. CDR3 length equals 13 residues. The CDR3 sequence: CASSPQSGTEAFF. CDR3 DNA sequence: TGTGCCAGCAGCCCCCAGTCAGGGACTGAAGCTTTCTTT.

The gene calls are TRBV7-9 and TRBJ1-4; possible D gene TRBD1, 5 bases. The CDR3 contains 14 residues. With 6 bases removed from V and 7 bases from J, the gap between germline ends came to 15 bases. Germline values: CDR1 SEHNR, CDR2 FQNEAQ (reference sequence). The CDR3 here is CASSLLRGGEKLFF. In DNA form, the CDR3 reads TGTGCCAGCAGTCTTCTAAGGGGCGGTGAAAAACTGTTTTTT.

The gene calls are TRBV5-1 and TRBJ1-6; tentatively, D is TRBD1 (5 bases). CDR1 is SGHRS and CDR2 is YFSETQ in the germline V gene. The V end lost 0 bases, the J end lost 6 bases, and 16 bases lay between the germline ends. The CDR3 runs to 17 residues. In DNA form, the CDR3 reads TGCGCCAGCAGCTTGGTTATGGCGATAGGGGTTAATTCACCCCTCCACTTT. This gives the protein CASSLVMAIGVNSPLHF.

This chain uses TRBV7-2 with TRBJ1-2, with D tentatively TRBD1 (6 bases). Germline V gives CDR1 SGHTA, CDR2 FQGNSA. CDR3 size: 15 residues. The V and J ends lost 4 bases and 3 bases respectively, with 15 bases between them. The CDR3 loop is CASSSRQVGDYGYTF. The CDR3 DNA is TGTGCCAGCAGCTCTAGACAGGTCGGCGACTATGGCTACACCTTC.

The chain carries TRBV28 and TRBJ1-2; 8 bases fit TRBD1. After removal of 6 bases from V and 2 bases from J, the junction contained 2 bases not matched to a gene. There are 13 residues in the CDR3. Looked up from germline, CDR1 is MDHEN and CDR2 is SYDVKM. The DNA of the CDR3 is TGTGCCAGCAGATCAGGGGGCAACTATGGCTACACCTTC. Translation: CASRSGGNYGYTF.

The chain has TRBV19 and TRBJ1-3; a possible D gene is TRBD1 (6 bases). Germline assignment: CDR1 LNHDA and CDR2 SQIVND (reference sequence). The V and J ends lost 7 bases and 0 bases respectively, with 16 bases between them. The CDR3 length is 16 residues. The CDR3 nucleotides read TGTGCCAGTACCAATAAACAGGGCATCTCTGGAAACACCATATATTTT. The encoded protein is CASTNKQGISGNTIYF.

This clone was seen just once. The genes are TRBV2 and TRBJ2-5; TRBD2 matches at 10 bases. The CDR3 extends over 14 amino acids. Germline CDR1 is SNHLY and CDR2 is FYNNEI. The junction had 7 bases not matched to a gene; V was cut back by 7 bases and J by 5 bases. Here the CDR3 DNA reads TGTGCCAGCAATAGCGGGGGGCCCGGGGAGACCCAGTACTTC. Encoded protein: CASNSGGPGETQYF.

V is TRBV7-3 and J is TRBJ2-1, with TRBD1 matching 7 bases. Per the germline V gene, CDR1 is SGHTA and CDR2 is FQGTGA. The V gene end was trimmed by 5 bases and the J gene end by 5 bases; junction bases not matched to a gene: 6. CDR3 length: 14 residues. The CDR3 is CASSLGGQNNEQFF. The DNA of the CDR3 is TGTGCCAGCAGCCTAGGGGGACAGAACAATGAGCAGTTCTTC.

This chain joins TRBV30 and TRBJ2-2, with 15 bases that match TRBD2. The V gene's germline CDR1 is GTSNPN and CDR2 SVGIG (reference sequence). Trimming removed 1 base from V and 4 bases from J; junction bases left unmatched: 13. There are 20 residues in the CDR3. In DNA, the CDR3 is TGTGCCTGGAGTGCCGTGAGGACTAGCGGGGGGGCAACTCGCACCGGGGAGCTGTTTTTT. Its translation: CAWSAVRTSGGATRTGELFF.

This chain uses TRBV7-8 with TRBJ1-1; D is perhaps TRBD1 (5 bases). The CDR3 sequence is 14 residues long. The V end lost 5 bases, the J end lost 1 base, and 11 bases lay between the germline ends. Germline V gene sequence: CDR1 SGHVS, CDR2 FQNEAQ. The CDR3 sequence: CASSLWTPNTEAFF. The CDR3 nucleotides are TGTGCCAGCAGCCTCTGGACACCGAACACTGAAGCTTTCTTT.

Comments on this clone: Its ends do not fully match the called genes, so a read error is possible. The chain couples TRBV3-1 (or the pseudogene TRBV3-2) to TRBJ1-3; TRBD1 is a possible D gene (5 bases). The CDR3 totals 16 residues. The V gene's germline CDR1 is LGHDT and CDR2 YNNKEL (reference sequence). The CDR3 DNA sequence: TGTGCCAGCAGCGAAGACTACAGGCGCTCTGGAAACACCATATATTTT. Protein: CASSEDYRRSGNTIYF.

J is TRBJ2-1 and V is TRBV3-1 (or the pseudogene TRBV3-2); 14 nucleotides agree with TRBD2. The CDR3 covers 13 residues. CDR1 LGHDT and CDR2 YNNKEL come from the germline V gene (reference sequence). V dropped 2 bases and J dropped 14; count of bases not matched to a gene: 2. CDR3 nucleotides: TGTGCCAGCAGCCAAAGGACTAGCGGGGGGAAGTTCTTC. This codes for CASSQRTSGGKFF.

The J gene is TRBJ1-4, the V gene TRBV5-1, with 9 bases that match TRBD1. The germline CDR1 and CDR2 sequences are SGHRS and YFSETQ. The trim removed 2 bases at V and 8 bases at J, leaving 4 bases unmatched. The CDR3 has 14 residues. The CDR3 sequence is CASSFGQGKEKLFF. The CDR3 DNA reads TGCGCCAGCAGCTTTGGACAGGGGAAGGAAAAACTGTTTTTT.

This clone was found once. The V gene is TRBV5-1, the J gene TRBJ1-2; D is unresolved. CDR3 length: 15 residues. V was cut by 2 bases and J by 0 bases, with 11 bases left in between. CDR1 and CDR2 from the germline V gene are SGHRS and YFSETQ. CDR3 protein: CASSFSGGSNYGYTF. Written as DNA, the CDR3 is TGCGCCAGCAGCTTTTCAGGCGGGTCTAACTATGGCTACACCTTC.